These 2 T cell receptor beta chains were all obtained from the same sample, sequenced in a study of shared clonotypes between healthy human individuals. CD45RO-negative, CCR7-selected cells formed the naive CD8 fraction, which excluded terminally differentiated effector memory CD45RA+ cells. Profiled with immunoSEQ multiplex PCR; TCRdb holds only in-frame clones, not every one. Among around 2.1 million clones, 90% to 95% were seen once, and the ten largest hold 1.5% to 2%. The sequenced material came from naive CD8+ T cells from PBMCs. Receptors originate from a man in his late teens or twenties in good health. Some clones in this sample may be carry-over from other donors' samples.

This clone was observed a handful of times. The V and J genes are TRBV28 and TRBJ1-1; a weak D match, TRBD1 (5 bases). The CDR3 spans 13 residues. V was pared by 7 bases and J by 5 bases, with 14 bases between. Germline V gene sequence: CDR1 MDHEN, CDR2 SYDVKM. CDR3 residues: CASTLGVTTEAFF. CDR3 nucleotide sequence: TGTGCCAGCACCCTAGGGGTAACGACTGAAGCTTTCTTT. The variable domain in full, with the rest retrieved from reference TRBV28 and TRBJ1-1, is DVKVTQSSRYLVKRTGEKVFLECVQDMDHENMFWYRQDPGLGLRLIYFSYDVKMKEKGDIPEGYSVSREKKERFSLILESASTNQTSMYLCASTLGVTTEAFFGQGTRLTVV.

The CDR3 DNA sequence: TGTGCCAGCAGCCCCCCAGGGTCCAATCAGCCCCAGCATTTT. Its protein product is CASSPPGSNQPQHF. The V and J genes are TRBV11-2 and TRBJ1-5; D might be TRBD1 (5 bases). The CDR3 length is 14 residues. With 5 bases removed from V and 3 bases from J, the gap between germline ends came to 11 bases. From germline, CDR1 is SGHAT and CDR2 FQNNGV.